This T cell receptor beta chain appears in the sequencing data of a study of long-term antiretroviral therapy in people with HIV. The wider study: About a decade before 2015, the earliest samples were taken when ART was typically delayed.

The CDR3 is made up of 20 amino acids. Germline CDR1 LNHDA, CDR2 SQIVND (reference sequence). V lost 4 bases to trimming and J lost 3 bases; unmatched junction nucleotides: 17. The authors ran the immunoSEQ assay, v3.0, at survey level. TCRdb keeps only in-frame clones here, not all; method: immunoSEQ multiplex PCR. The table records 20,000 to 30,000 clones, approximately 86% of them present only once. All donors provided no fewer than one pre-ART and no fewer than two post-ART PBMC samples. V gene TRBV19 combines with J gene TRBJ2-2; the match to TRBD2 covers 10 bases. The clonotype was recovered from a man aged 50 to 60 with HIV. This specimen was unsorted PBMCs, taken 1.8 years before starting antiretroviral therapy. The CDR3 DNA follows: TGTGCCAGTAGTAAGGGACTAGCGCTAACTATCGTAATTGACACCGGGGAGCTGTTTTTT. Translated, it gives CASSKGLALTIVIDTGELFF.